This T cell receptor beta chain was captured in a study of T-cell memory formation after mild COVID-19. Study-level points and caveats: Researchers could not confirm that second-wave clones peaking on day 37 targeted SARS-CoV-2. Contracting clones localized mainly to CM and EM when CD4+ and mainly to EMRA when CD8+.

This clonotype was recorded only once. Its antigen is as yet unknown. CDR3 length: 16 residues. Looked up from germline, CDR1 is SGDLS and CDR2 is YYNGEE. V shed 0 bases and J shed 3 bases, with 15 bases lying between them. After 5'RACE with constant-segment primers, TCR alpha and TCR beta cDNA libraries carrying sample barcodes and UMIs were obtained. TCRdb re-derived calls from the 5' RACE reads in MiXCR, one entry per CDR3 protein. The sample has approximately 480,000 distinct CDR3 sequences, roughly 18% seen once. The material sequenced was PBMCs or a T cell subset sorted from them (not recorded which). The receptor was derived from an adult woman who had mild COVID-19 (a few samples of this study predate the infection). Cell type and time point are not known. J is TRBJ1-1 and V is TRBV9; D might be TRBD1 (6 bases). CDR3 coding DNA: TGTGCCAGCAGCGTAGCTACTAGGGGGATTGACACTGAAGCTTTCTTT. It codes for CASSVATRGIDTEAFF.